This note documents a single TCR beta chain sequence. No antigen is known for it. Regarding time point: patch test 2, 6 weeks after DPC sensitization. Documented treatment: therapeutic diphenylcyclopropenone sensitization with weekly scalp DPC. The sample belongs to a study of human T cells and chemical hapten exposure. V was pared by 5 bases and J by 5 bases, with 6 bases of the junction left unmatched. Germline CDR1 reads SEHNR; CDR2 reads FQNEAQ (reference sequence). The CDR3 loop spans 13 amino acids. TCRdb analysed the RACE reads with MiXCR anew, one entry per CDR3 protein. The sample holds just over 350,000 distinct CDR3 sequences, just under 6.5% seen once. Study-wide results and limits: PT1 expanded TCR numbers tracked positively with patch test score. DPC sensitization left the count of TCRs above 1 in 1000 unchanged. Expanded TCRs grouped into significantly more large CDR3 similarity clusters than controls produced.

V and J are TRBV7-9 and TRBJ2-7; 7 bases map to TRBD2. The sequencing used whole blood, collected in connection with sensitization to the hapten diphenylcyclopropenone (DPC). The clonotype comes from a woman aged 18-30 years with alopecia areata. Some clones in this sample may be carry-over from other donors' samples. CDR3 sequence: CASSPGGYHEQYF. The CDR3 DNA reads as TGTGCCAGCAGCCCCGGGGGGTACCACGAGCAGTACTTC.